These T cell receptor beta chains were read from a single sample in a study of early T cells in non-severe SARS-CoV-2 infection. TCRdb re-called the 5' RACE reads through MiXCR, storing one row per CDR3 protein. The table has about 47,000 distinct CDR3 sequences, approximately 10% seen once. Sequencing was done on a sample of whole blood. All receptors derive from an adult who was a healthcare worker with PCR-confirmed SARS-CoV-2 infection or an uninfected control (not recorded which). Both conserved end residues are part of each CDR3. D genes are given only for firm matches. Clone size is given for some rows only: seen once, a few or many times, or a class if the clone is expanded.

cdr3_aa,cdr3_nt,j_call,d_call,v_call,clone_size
CSARKRLAGNEQFF,TGCAGTGCTAGAAAGCGACTAGCAGGGAATGAGCAGTTCTTC,TRBJ2-1,TRBD2,TRBV20-1,many
CASSSVLGTQYF,TGTGCCAGCAGTTCCGTGCTCGGGACCCAGTACTTC,TRBJ2-5,NA,TRBV28,NA
CASEGGSYNEQFF,TGTGCCAGCGAGGGGGGTTCCTACAATGAGCAGTTCTTC,TRBJ2-1,NA,TRBV6-2/TRBV6-3,many
CASEGSGSYEQYF,TGTGCCAGTGAGGGGAGTGGTTCCTACGAGCAGTACTTC,TRBJ2-7,NA,TRBV3-1,few
CASSPTGVPGYNEQFF,TGTGCCAGCAGCCCCACCGGTGTGCCGGGGTACAATGAGCAGTTCTTC,TRBJ2-1,NA,TRBV7-3,many
CASSLRSGGPNNEQFF,TGTGCCAGCAGTTTAAGGTCGGGAGGGCCTAACAATGAGCAGTTCTTC,TRBJ2-1,TRBD2,TRBV12-3/TRBV12-4,many
CASSSAPSSGQLQETQYF,TGTGCCAGCAGCTCAGCCCCGTCTAGCGGGCAACTTCAAGAGACCCAGTACTTC,TRBJ2-5,TRBD2,TRBV11-2,many
CASSLDQINEQFF,TGTGCCAGCAGCTTAGACCAGATCAATGAGCAGTTCTTC,TRBJ2-1,NA,TRBV7-6,few
CASSLLGSTDTQYF,TGTGCCAGCAGCTTATTGGGAAGCACAGATACGCAGTATTTT,TRBJ2-3,NA,TRBV7-3,many
CATSRFQETQYF,TGTGCCACCAGCAGATTTCAAGAGACCCAGTACTTC,TRBJ2-5,NA,TRBV15,many
CASSQGAGTEAFF,TGTGCCAGCAGCCAGGGGGCGGGCACTGAAGCTTTCTTT,TRBJ1-1,NA,TRBV16,NA
CASSLQGSSGNTIYF,TGTGCCAGCAGTTTACAGGGGAGCTCTGGAAACACCATATATTTT,TRBJ1-3,NA,TRBV28,few
CASSITGGRGDEQFF,TGTGCCAGTAGTATCACAGGGGGCCGTGGGGATGAGCAGTTCTTC,TRBJ2-1,TRBD1,TRBV19,many
CASSPTTGYGYTF,TGCGCCAGCAGCCCCACGACAGGGTATGGCTACACCTTC,TRBJ1-2,TRBD1,TRBV4-3,many
CASSTIIGDNQPQHF,TGTGCCAGTTCGACCATTATAGGGGACAATCAGCCCCAGCATTTT,TRBJ1-5,NA,TRBV19,many
CASTRRAQGENTEAFF,TGTGCCAGCACCCGCAGGGCGCAGGGAGAGAACACTGAAGCTTTCTTT,TRBJ1-1,NA,TRBV2,NA
CAQGGQGYEQYF,TGCGCCCAAGGCGGGCAGGGCTACGAGCAGTACTTC,TRBJ2-7,NA,TRBV10-1,many
CASSSGLITDTQYF,TGTGCCAGCAGCTCGGGACTTATCACAGATACGCAGTATTTT,TRBJ2-3,NA,TRBV7-3,few
CASNPGQGVRPQHF,TGCGCCAGCAACCCTGGACAGGGGGTTCGACCCCAGCATTTT,TRBJ1-5,TRBD1,TRBV6-1,many
CASSPAPKGKTYEQYF,TGTGCCAGCAGCCCAGCCCCCAAGGGTAAGACCTACGAGCAGTACTTC,TRBJ2-7,NA,TRBV11-2,few
CASSLGGTGTYGYTF,TGCGCCAGCAGCTTGGGGGGCACAGGGACCTATGGCTACACCTTC,TRBJ1-2,NA,TRBV5-1,few
CASSLVTSGGTYEQYF,TGTGCCAGCAGTTTAGTGACTAGCGGGGGAACCTACGAGCAGTACTTC,TRBJ2-7,TRBD2,TRBV28,NA
CASSTQGPGEYF,TGTGCCAGCAGCACCCAGGGTCCGGGGGAGTACTTC,TRBJ2-7,NA,TRBV28,NA
CATSREQGWRKAFF,TGTGCCACCAGCAGAGAACAGGGATGGCGAAAAGCTTTCTTT,TRBJ1-1,NA,TRBV15,many
CSGDQGVSDTQYF,TGCAGTGGTGATCAGGGGGTTTCAGATACGCAGTATTTT,TRBJ2-3,TRBD1,TRBV20-1,medium-sized
CASSGGTAGANVLTF,TGTGCCAGCAGCGGGGGGACAGCCGGGGCCAACGTCCTGACTTTC,TRBJ2-6,NA,TRBV6-1,few
CASTLSGARNEQFF,TGTGCCAGCACTCTATCGGGGGCCCGCAATGAGCAGTTCTTC,TRBJ2-1,NA,TRBV6-6,NA
CASSLLSRRDGAPPLHF,TGTGCCAGCAGTTTGTTATCACGACGGGACGGAGCTCCACCCCTCCACTTT,TRBJ1-6,NA,TRBV6-5,NA
CASSLDPGASYEQYF,TGTGCCAGCAGCTTAGACCCAGGGGCCTCCTACGAGCAGTACTTC,TRBJ2-7,NA,TRBV11-2,few
CASSPPGTTNTGELFF,TGTGCCAGCAGCCCTCCCGGGACTACGAACACCGGGGAGCTGTTTTTT,TRBJ2-2,TRBD2,TRBV7-8,many
CASRSGGSYNEQFF,TGTGCCAGCAGGTCTGGTGGGTCCTACAATGAGCAGTTCTTC,TRBJ2-1,NA,TRBV11-1,many
CASSFDRGNEKLFF,TGTGCCAGCAGCTTCGACAGGGGAAATGAAAAACTGTTTTTT,TRBJ1-4,TRBD1,TRBV7-2,few
CASSVGANQPQHF,TGTGCCAGCAGTGTAGGAGCTAATCAGCCCCAGCATTTT,TRBJ1-5,NA,TRBV2,NA
CASSQDPTARNYGYTF,TGCGCCAGCAGCCAAGATCCGACAGCGAGGAACTATGGCTACACCTTC,TRBJ1-2,NA,TRBV4-1,many
CAISETGGTGNEQFF,TGTGCCATCAGTGAGACGGGGGGGACAGGCAATGAGCAGTTCTTC,TRBJ2-1,NA,TRBV10-3,NA
CASSVPTYEQYF,TGTGCCAGCAGCGTACCTACCTACGAGCAGTACTTC,TRBJ2-7,NA,TRBV28,many
CASSEVAANTGELFF,TGTGCCAGCAGTGAGGTAGCGGCGAACACCGGGGAGCTGTTTTTT,TRBJ2-2,NA,TRBV2,many
CATEGRTDNNEQFF,TGTGCCACCGAGGGAAGGACGGATAACAATGAGCAGTTCTTC,TRBJ2-1,NA,TRBV15,few
CSAKAEGLAGGPEQFF,TGCAGCGCCAAAGCGGAGGGACTAGCGGGAGGTCCAGAGCAGTTCTTC,TRBJ2-1,TRBD2,TRBV29-1,NA
CSVREVHTGELFF,TGCAGCGTGAGGGAAGTACACACCGGGGAGCTGTTTTTT,TRBJ2-2,NA,TRBV29-1,NA
CASSTGGNYGYTF,TGTGCCAGCAGCACAGGGGGCAACTATGGCTACACCTTC,TRBJ1-2,TRBD1,TRBV2,many
CSAGTLGLGEQFF,TGCAGTGCTGGGACCCTGGGGCTGGGGGAGCAGTTCTTC,TRBJ2-1,NA,TRBV20-1,NA
CSVLRQGGETQYF,TGCAGCGTCCTAAGACAGGGAGGGGAGACCCAGTACTTC,TRBJ2-5,NA,TRBV29-1,few
CASSRDRSTWEKLFF,TGTGCCAGCAGCAGAGACAGGTCGACTTGGGAAAAACTGTTTTTT,TRBJ1-4,NA,TRBV7-2,NA
CASLTGGAGNTQYF,TGTGCCAGTCTGACAGGGGGCGCAGGGAATACGCAGTATTTT,TRBJ2-3,TRBD1,TRBV6-6,few
CASSYPRFGVGSEAFF,TGTGCCAGCAGTTACCCTCGATTTGGGGTGGGTTCTGAAGCTTTCTTT,TRBJ1-1,NA,TRBV6-5,few
CASIALTGRNGSPLHF,TGCGCCAGCATCGCCTTGACAGGGAGGAATGGATCACCCCTCCACTTT,TRBJ1-6,TRBD1,TRBV10-2,many
CASSSSRLPYNEQFF,TGTGCCAGCAGTTCTTCTAGACTCCCCTACAATGAGCAGTTCTTC,TRBJ2-1,NA,TRBV6-2/TRBV6-3,NA
CATTLGGSRIF,TGTGCCACTACCCTGGGCGGGAGTCGGATCTTC,TRBJ2-1,TRBD2,TRBV6-5,few
CASSLRGTGWDEQYF,TGTGCCAGCAGTTTAAGAGGGACAGGGTGGGACGAGCAGTACTTC,TRBJ2-7,TRBD1,TRBV28,NA
CASSQDTAISGNTIYF,TGCGCCAGCAGCCAAGATACGGCAATCTCTGGAAACACCATATATTTT,TRBJ1-3,NA,TRBV4-1,many
CSAPTLGGEKLFF,TGCAGTGCTCCTACTCTAGGGGGCGAGAAGCTGTTTTTT,TRBJ2-2,TRBD1,TRBV20-1,few
CASSFGQGLGSPLHF,TGCGCCAGCAGCTTTGGGCAGGGATTAGGTTCACCCCTCCACTTT,TRBJ1-6,NA,TRBV5-1,NA
CASTPYSAGYEQYF,TGTGCCAGCACTCCTTACAGTGCCGGTTACGAGCAGTACTTC,TRBJ2-7,NA,TRBV7-9,NA
CASTAGDEQFF,TGTGCCAGCACTGCGGGGGATGAGCAGTTCTTC,TRBJ2-1,TRBD2,TRBV25-1,many
CASSPGLADTDTQYF,TGTGCCAGCAGCCCCGGACTAGCAGACACAGATACGCAGTATTTT,TRBJ2-3,TRBD2,TRBV5-4,many
CASSFYGGAGWQFF,TGTGCCAGCAGTTTCTATGGGGGTGCAGGGTGGCAGTTCTTC,TRBJ2-1,NA,TRBV28,many
CASSLELTSNYGYTF,TGTGCCAGCAGCTTAGAATTGACGTCTAACTATGGCTACACCTTC,TRBJ1-2,NA,TRBV11-2,few